Below are 27 T cell receptor beta chains sequenced from a single sample in a study of vaccination and CD4 T cells after COVID-19. As to treatment: approximately nine-day PBMC culture with coronavirus spike peptide pools or control peptides (ViraFEST assay). Gathered ahead of the COVID-19 pandemic (2011-2018) were the CD4+ T cells of the unexposed donor. Their target antigens are unknown. Cultured CD4+ T-cell DNA underwent Oncomine TCR Beta short-read sequencing. After culture, CD4+ T cells served as the source for genomic DNA extraction. MiXCR, applied by TCRdb to the PCR reads, yields one record per CDR3 protein. The sample has approximately 9,000 distinct CDR3 sequences; under 35% are singletons. The sample consisted of CD4+ T cells from blood, cultured in vitro. The receptors originated from a human donor in good health.

By sample fraction, this clonotype is medium-sized (0.01 to 0.1%). The rearrangement joins TRBV20-1 to TRBJ1-6; D is possibly TRBD1 (5 bases). The V gene's germline CDR1 is DFQATT and CDR2 SNEGSKA (reference sequence). Trimming took 2 bases from V and 5 from J, leaving 10 bases between them. This CDR3 is 14 amino acids long. The CDR3 sequence is CSARRGLDNSPLHF. The CDR3 coding sequence is TGCAGTGCTAGAAGGGGACTGGATAATTCACCCCTCCACTTT.

The chain employs TRBV25-1 and TRBJ1-2; TRBD1 aligns across 9 bases. With 3 bases clipped from V and 5 bases from J, the junction kept 4 bases outside the gene matches. Germline CDR1 MGHDK, CDR2 SYGVNS. The CDR3 extends over 14 amino acids. The CDR3 coding sequence is TGTGCCAGCAGTGACCCGGGACAGGGTTATGGCTACACCTTC. It encodes CASSDPGQGYGYTF.

Only a few counts were recorded for this clonotype. The chain recombines TRBV20-1 with TRBJ2-3, with D perhaps matching TRBD1 (6 bases). Germline lookup yields CDR1 DFQATT and CDR2 SNEGSKA (reference sequence). This CDR3 is 15 amino acids long. Trimming cost V 6 bases and J 6 bases, with 22 bases left between them. Here the CDR3 DNA reads TGCAGTGCCACATCACTAGTAGGGGGATGGGATACGCAGTATTTT. Its translation is CSATSLVGGWDTQYF.

This rearrangement joins TRBV19 to TRBJ1-3; TRBD1 might be the D (5 bases). Germline-derived CDR1 and CDR2 are LNHDA and SQIVND (reference sequence). The CDR3 extends over 17 amino acids. Trimming pared 4 bases from V and 0 bases from J, leaving 16 bases between. DNA of the CDR3: TGTGCCAGTAGTAGCACGGGACGGAGGCACTCTGGAAACACCATATATTTT. Its translation: CASSSTGRRHSGNTIYF.

The chain recombines TRBV20-1 with TRBJ2-3; 7 bases are shared with TRBD2. With 3 bases clipped from V and 1 base from J, the junction kept 7 bases outside the gene matches. This CDR3 is built from 15 residues. Germline V lookup: CDR1 DFQATT, CDR2 SNEGSKA (reference sequence). DNA for the CDR3: TGCAGTGCTAGGGGGCTAGCGGACCGCACAGATACGCAGTATTTT. Translated: CSARGLADRTDTQYF.

The chain employs TRBV4-2 and TRBJ1-2; 8 bases are shared with TRBD1. With V trimmed by 0 bases and J by 7 bases, 4 bases remained unmatched. The germline gives CDR1 LGHNA, CDR2 YNFKEQ. The CDR3 loop spans 14 amino acids. The CDR3 loop is CASSQEGRGLGYTF. The CDR3 DNA reads as TGTGCCAGCAGCCAAGAGGGCAGGGGGCTTGGCTACACCTTC.

The chain has TRBV25-1 and TRBJ2-5, with a possible D match to TRBD2 (5 bases). Trimming shortened V by 4 bases and J by 5 bases, and 17 bases separated the two germline ends. This CDR3 is 15 amino acids long. CDR1 is MGHDK and CDR2 is SYGVNS in the germline V gene. The CDR3 spells CASSGRGVPGETQYF. In DNA, the CDR3 is TGTGCCAGCAGTGGCCGGGGTGTCCCCGGGGAGACCCAGTACTTC.

This clonotype was counted a few times. This sequence joins TRBV20-1 and TRBJ2-1; perhaps TRBD2 as D (6 bases). Germline-derived CDR1 and CDR2 are DFQATT and SNEGSKA (reference sequence). The CDR3 covers 12 residues. V was clipped by 3 bases and J by 10 bases, with 13 bases between them. The CDR3: CSASGSIKEQFF. The CDR3 DNA reads as TGCAGTGCTAGCGGGAGTATAAAGGAGCAGTTCTTC.

The J gene is TRBJ1-6, the V gene TRBV5-6, with TRBD1 matching over 7 bases. Germline V gene sequence: CDR1 SGHDT, CDR2 YYEEEE. The CDR3 consists of 15 residues. Trimming at V came to 4 bases and at J to 8 bases, leaving 9 bases not matched to a gene. The CDR3 nucleotides read TGTGCCAGCAGCGGAAGACAGGGATTGGATTCACCCCTCCACTTT. This sequence encodes CASSGRQGLDSPLHF.

This clonotype was counted only a few times. V and J are TRBV20-1 and TRBJ2-5, with 7 nucleotides matching TRBD2. Germline V gene lookup returns CDR1 DFQATT and CDR2 SNEGSKA (reference sequence). This CDR3 has 12 residues. V lost 5 bases to trimming and J lost 10 bases; unmatched junction nucleotides: 10. The CDR3 sequence: CSAPGRSGDQYF. Here the CDR3 DNA reads TGCAGTGCTCCCGGGAGGTCGGGGGACCAGTACTTC.

In this sample, this clonotype turned up a few times. V gene TRBV27 combines with J gene TRBJ2-1; TRBD2 matches at 12 bases. The V gene end was trimmed by 8 bases and the J gene end by 8 bases; junction bases not matched to a gene: 16. The CDR3 length is 17 residues. Germline V gene sequence: CDR1 MNHEY, CDR2 SMNVEV (reference sequence). CDR3 nucleotide sequence: TGTGCCAGCCGTAGGGTCCGGGGTGCTAGCGGGAGGGATGAGCAGTTCTTC. Its translation is CASRRVRGASGRDEQFF.

J is TRBJ2-7 and V is TRBV6-2 or TRBV6-3; TRBD1 agrees at 9 bases. Germline CDR1 and CDR2: MNHEY and SVGEGT. After removal of 5 bases from V and 6 bases from J, the junction contained 11 bases not matched to a gene. This CDR3 contains 15 residues. In nucleotides, the CDR3 is TGTGCCAGCAGTCCCATAACCGGGACAGGGTCCGAGCAGTACTTC. Amino acids: CASSPITGTGSEQYF.

The J gene is TRBJ2-1, the V gene TRBV27; 7 bases align to TRBD2. The assigned J gene may be wrong: the sequence end matches TRBJ2-7 better. The CDR3 loop spans 13 amino acids. Germline V gene lookup returns CDR1 MNHEY and CDR2 SMNVEV (reference sequence). The CDR3 here is CASSRLALYEQYF. CDR3 DNA sequence: TGTGCCAGCAGTCGACTAGCCCTCTACGAGCAGTACTTC.

This rearrangement joins TRBV7-3 to TRBJ2-1; 8 bases fit TRBD2. The J segment lost 9 bases and the V segment lost 1 base, leaving 8 bases of the junction unmatched. The CDR3 contains 15 residues. Germline V lookup: CDR1 SGHTA, CDR2 FQGTGA. The CDR3 loop is CASSLNFGRDGEQFF. In DNA, the CDR3 is TGTGCCAGCAGCTTAAATTTCGGGAGGGACGGTGAGCAGTTCTTC.

This chain uses TRBV20-1 with TRBJ2-1, with 7 bases matching TRBD2. V lost 2 bases and J lost 7; bases outside the gene matches: 14. In germline, CDR1 is DFQATT, CDR2 SNEGSKA (reference sequence). The CDR3 contains 16 residues. CDR3 bases: TGCAGTGCTAGAATGCCTAGCGGCCTCTCAATTAATGAGCAGTTCTTC. It is translated as CSARMPSGLSINEQFF.

The chain combines TRBV12-3 or TRBV12-4 with TRBJ2-5; D is ambiguous. The germline V and J ends were trimmed by 6 bases and 5 bases, with 10 bases remaining between them. This CDR3 comprises 12 residues. This CDR3 reads CASRLGSETQYF. The CDR3 DNA is TGTGCCAGCAGGTTGGGTTCCGAGACCCAGTACTTC.

The V and J genes are TRBV29-1 and TRBJ1-5; 9 nucleotides agree with TRBD1. J gave up 1 base and V 5 bases, and 6 bases lay outside the gene matches. The CDR3 has 15 amino acids. Germline V gene lookup returns CDR1 SQVTM and CDR2 ANQGSEA. The CDR3 DNA follows: TGCAGCGTTATGACAGGGGGGGGAAGCAATCAGCCCCAGCATTTT. It codes for CSVMTGGGSNQPQHF.

This clonotype was counted between two and nine times. This rearrangement joins TRBV24-1 to TRBJ2-7, with TRBD2 identical over 9 bases. Germline V gene sequence: CDR1 KGHDR, CDR2 SFDVKD. The J segment lost 12 bases and the V segment lost 2 bases, leaving 7 bases of the junction unmatched. The CDR3 totals 13 residues. For the CDR3, the DNA is TGTGCCACCAGTGATTCCCACGGGACTAGCTTGTACTTC. Protein sequence: CATSDSHGTSLYF.

J is TRBJ2-5 and V is TRBV5-1; D gene uncertain. The CDR3 is 15 residues long. Trimming shortened V by 4 bases and J by 1 base, and 14 bases separated the two germline ends. The germline CDR1 and CDR2 sequences are SGHRS and YFSETQ. In nucleotides, the CDR3 is TGCGCCAGCAGCCAAGGCCTGAGCGTCCAAGAGACCCAGTACTTC. Encoded protein: CASSQGLSVQETQYF.

The chain recombines TRBV2 with TRBJ1-2, with TRBD1 matching 7 bases. The V gene's germline CDR1 is SNHLY and CDR2 FYNNEI. Germline trimming cut 7 bases from V and 4 bases from J; bases unmatched to any gene: 9. This CDR3 spans 14 amino acids. The CDR3 sequence is CASMGVRDSYGYTF. Here the CDR3 DNA reads TGTGCCAGCATGGGGGTCCGGGACAGCTATGGCTACACCTTC.

This clonotype was observed a handful of times. This sequence joins TRBV7-3 and TRBJ2-5; the D is unclear. The CDR3 loop spans 14 amino acids. Germline CDR1 SGHTA, CDR2 FQGTGA. V shed 2 bases and J shed 0 bases, with 7 bases lying between them. Here the CDR3 DNA reads TGTGCCAGCAGCTTAGTGGGTTACCAAGAGACCCAGTACTTC. Protein product: CASSLVGYQETQYF.

The chain uses TRBV19 and TRBJ2-5, with D possibly matching TRBD1 (5 bases). The CDR3 loop spans 15 amino acids. V gave up 5 bases and J gave up 4 bases, with 17 bases separating them. Germline values: CDR1 LNHDA, CDR2 SQIVND (reference sequence). As DNA, the CDR3 is TGTGCCAGTAGTCTGCGCAGGGCGTATGGAGAGACCCAGTACTTC. Its translation: CASSLRRAYGETQYF.

The chain employs TRBV28 and TRBJ1-2; D not resolved. Germline V gives CDR1 MDHEN, CDR2 SYDVKM. V was shortened by 4 bases and J by 0 bases, with 24 bases between the two germline ends. The CDR3 sequence is 19 residues long. The CDR3: CASSSPALGGLRANYGYTF. DNA for the CDR3: TGTGCCAGCAGTTCCCCAGCCCTGGGAGGTTTAAGAGCTAACTATGGCTACACCTTC.

The chain recombines TRBV12-3 or TRBV12-4 with TRBJ2-1; 13 nucleotides match TRBD2. The CDR3 is made up of 17 amino acids. V lost 6 bases and J lost 8; bases outside the gene matches: 13. CDR3 coding DNA: TGTGCCAGCAGACCTACTCCCGGGACTAGCGGGACTTATGAGCAGTTCTTC. It yields the protein CASRPTPGTSGTYEQFF.

The table lists this clonotype with a count of one. This chain links TRBV2 with TRBJ2-5; 7 nucleotides align to TRBD2. This CDR3 is 13 amino acids long. Germline V gene data show CDR1 as SNHLY and CDR2 as FYNNEI. V was clipped by 10 bases and J by 3 bases; unmatched bases: 8. CDR3 in amino acids: CATLSGREETQYF. CDR3 nucleotides: TGTGCCACTCTCTCTGGGAGGGAAGAGACCCAGTACTTC.

The chain recombines TRBV10-3 with TRBJ1-5, with D uncertain. The CDR3 sequence is 15 residues long. V lost 0 bases to trimming and J lost 3 bases, with 9 bases between them. The germline CDR1 and CDR2 sequences are ENHRY and SYGVKD. The CDR3 nucleotides are TGTGCCATCAGTGAGTCGGTAGGATCCAATCAGCCCCAGCATTTT. This translates into CAISESVGSNQPQHF.

J is TRBJ2-3 and V is TRBV7-2, with 7 bases fitting TRBD2. Germline-derived CDR1 and CDR2 are SGHTA and FQGNSA. The CDR3 runs to 16 residues. V was clipped by 8 bases and J by 1 base; unmatched bases: 12. CDR3 DNA: TGTGCCAGCGGCCCTTGGCTAGCGGTCGGCACAGATACGCAGTATTTT. This gives the protein CASGPWLAVGTDTQYF.